This entry concerns a single T cell receptor beta chain. This CDR3 region has 16 residues. Germline CDR1 is MNHEY and CDR2 is SVGEGT. V lost 2 bases to trimming and J lost 0 bases; unmatched junction nucleotides: 3. This specimen belongs to a study of T cell repertoires in cytomegalovirus infection. Using its own MiXCR run on the reads, TCRdb lists one record per CDR3 protein. This sample carries some 680,000 distinct CDR3 sequences, less than 40% of them seen once, and the ten largest clones take roughly 2.8%. Sequencing used PBMCs. This chain links TRBV6-2 or TRBV6-3 with TRBJ1-4; 7 bases align to TRBD1. This TCR was recovered from a human donor in good health (CMV status not recorded). Some clones in this sample may be carry-over from other donors' samples. This CDR3 reads CASSYGRGTTNEKLFF. CDR3 nucleotide sequence: TGTGCCAGCAGTTACGGCAGGGGGACAACTAATGAAAAACTGTTTTTT.